The 13 T cell receptor beta chains in this list originate from one sample, sequenced in a study of T-cell reconstitution after alpha-beta-depleted transplantation in children. For TCRbeta, the library was prepared with unique molecular identifiers. TCRdb processed the PCR reads anew with MiXCR; each CDR3 protein has one entry. This sample has about 90,000 distinct CDR3 sequences, with around 15% found just once. The source material was PBMCs, mostly from graft donor cells, sampled 180 days after TCRalphabeta/CD19-depleted stem cell transplant. All receptors come from a male patient aged 2-9 years who had a stem cell transplant for acute lymphoblastic leukemia, so the T cells may come from the graft donor.

As concerns this clonotype: Germline and junction disagree at one end, which may indicate a read error. J is TRBJ1-3 and V is TRBV12-3 or TRBV12-4; D might be TRBD1 (6 bases). CDR3 length: 14 residues. CDR3 protein: CASSVRDTGNTIYF. CDR3 sequence (DNA): TGTGCCAGCAGCGTCCGGGACACTGGCAACACCATATATTTT.

This clonotype was observed a few times. V gene TRBV20-1 combines with J gene TRBJ1-1; D unresolved. Germline CDR1 reads DFQATT; CDR2 reads SNEGSKA (reference sequence). V was trimmed by 5 bases and J by 3 bases, leaving 10 bases between them. The CDR3 is 12 residues long. For the CDR3, the DNA is TGCAGTGCTTCCCGACGGGACACTGAAGCTTTCTTT. Amino acids: CSASRRDTEAFF.

The chain recombines TRBV27 with TRBJ2-7; D ambiguous. This CDR3 region has 13 residues. The ends were cut back, 0 bases at V and 2 bases at J, with 5 bases in the middle. Germline values: CDR1 MNHEY, CDR2 SMNVEV (reference sequence). CDR3 DNA: TGTGCCAGCAGTTTATCGGCCACCTACGAGCAGTACTTC. This gives the protein CASSLSATYEQYF.

This clonotype was seen more than once but under ten times. This chain uses TRBV7-9 with TRBJ2-3; TRBD2 matches 16 bases. J lost 3 bases, V lost 4 bases, and 4 bases had no gene match. CDR1 is SEHNR, CDR2 FQNEAQ, per germline (reference sequence). The CDR3 contains 17 residues. CDR3 bases: TGTGCCAGCAGCTCCTCGGGACTAGCGGGGGGGACAGATACGCAGTATTTT. It translates to CASSSSGLAGGTDTQYF.

This clonotype was detected a few times. V usage is TRBV7-6 and J usage is TRBJ2-5, with 10 bases identical to TRBD1. Germline loops: CDR1 SGHVS, CDR2 FNYEAQ. The CDR3 spans 17 residues. The V gene end was trimmed by 7 bases and the J gene end by 4 bases; junction bases not matched to a gene: 15. In DNA, the CDR3 is TGTGCCAGCACCGACGGTAGCGGGGACAGGGGAGGAGAGACCCAGTACTTC. It yields the protein CASTDGSGDRGGETQYF. The complete variable domain, with remaining parts taken from reference TRBV7-6 and TRBJ2-5, reads GAGVSQSPRYKVTKRGQDVALRCDPISGHVSLYWYRQALGQGPEFLTYFNYEAQQDKSGLPNDRFSAERPEGSISTLTIQRTEQRDSAMYRCASTDGSGDRGGETQYFGPGTRLLVL.

This clonotype was detected a few times. The chain couples TRBV14 to TRBJ2-7; 11 bases line up with TRBD2. Per the germline V gene, CDR1 is SGHDN and CDR2 is FVKESK. The CDR3 has 15 residues. Trimming at V came to 4 bases and at J to 4 bases, leaving 6 bases not matched to a gene. The DNA of the CDR3 is TGTGCCAGCAGCCCACGACTAGCGGGGTGGTACGAGCAGTACTTC. It encodes CASSPRLAGWYEQYF. Full variable domain (outside the CDR3, taken from reference TRBV14 and TRBJ2-7): EAGVTQFPSHSVIEKGQTVTLRCDPISGHDNLYWYRRVMGKEIKFLLHFVKESKQDESGMPNNRFLAERTGGTYSTLKVQPAELEDSGVYFCASSPRLAGWYEQYFGPGTRLTVT.

This clonotype was recorded a few times. CDR3 region: CASSSGQGRHIQYF. The DNA for the CDR3 is TGCGCCAGCAGCTCGGGACAGGGCAGGCACATTCAGTACTTC. This chain connects TRBV5-1 to TRBJ2-4, with 9 bases that match TRBD1. V was clipped by 3 bases and J by 8 bases; unmatched bases: 6. CDR1 SGHRS and CDR2 YFSETQ come from the germline V gene. CDR3 length: 14 amino acids.

Only a few counts were recorded for this clonotype. The rearrangement joins TRBV27 to TRBJ2-5; D gene uncertain. Germline values: CDR1 MNHEY, CDR2 SMNVEV (reference sequence). The V end lost 3 bases, the J end lost 0 bases, and 5 bases lay between the germline ends. The CDR3 loop spans 13 amino acids. In DNA form, the CDR3 reads TGTGCCAGCAGTTTCCAAAACCAAGAGACCCAGTACTTC. Translation: CASSFQNQETQYF.

This chain joins TRBV6-2 or TRBV6-3 and TRBJ2-1, with a tentative D call TRBD2 (5 bases). This CDR3 is built from 12 residues. Germline CDR1 and CDR2: MNHEY and SVGEGT. V was trimmed by 8 bases and J by 6 bases, leaving 11 bases between them. The CDR3 protein is CASARAVNEQFF. The CDR3 coding sequence is TGTGCCAGCGCGCGAGCGGTCAATGAGCAGTTCTTC.

This chain joins TRBV15 and TRBJ1-2; TRBD1 matches at 9 bases. There are 14 residues in the CDR3. Trimming cost V 5 bases and J 4 bases; bases outside gene matches: 5. Germline CDR1 and CDR2: LNHNV and YYDKDF (reference sequence). The CDR3 sequence: CATSFGTGIYGYTF. In DNA form, the CDR3 reads TGTGCCACCAGCTTCGGGACAGGGATCTATGGCTACACCTTC.

In DNA form, the CDR3 reads TGTGCCAGCAGCTTAGGTTTTGGGACAGTGAACACTGAAGCTTTCTTT. Encoded protein: CASSLGFGTVNTEAFF. The gene calls are TRBV7-2 and TRBJ1-1, with 7 bases that match TRBD1. The length of the CDR3 is 16 residues. CDR1 and CDR2 from the germline V gene are SGHTA and FQGNSA. J was trimmed by 0 bases and V by 1 base; bases with no gene match: 5. Complete variable domain (other parts from reference TRBV7-2 and TRBJ1-1): GAGVSQSPSNKVTEKGKDVELRCDPISGHTALYWYRQSLGQGLEFLIYFQGNSAPDKSGLPSDRFSAERTGGSVSTLTIQRTQQEDSAVYLCASSLGFGTVNTEAFFGQGTRLTVV.

The chain combines TRBV18 with TRBJ2-7, with TRBD2 identical over 12 bases. With V trimmed by 0 bases and J by 3 bases, 6 bases remained unmatched. CDR1 is KGHSH, CDR2 LQKENI, per germline. The CDR3 sequence is 17 residues long. In DNA form, the CDR3 reads TGTGCCAGCTCACCACCGACTGGACTAGCGGGACTCTACGAGCAGTACTTC. Its translation is CASSPPTGLAGLYEQYF.

This clonotype was counted only a few times. The chain links TRBV29-1 to TRBJ1-1, with D possibly being TRBD1 (5 bases). The CDR3 has 14 residues. V was clipped by 7 bases and J by 1 base, with 16 bases between them. Germline loops: CDR1 SQVTM, CDR2 ANQGSEA. The DNA for the CDR3 is TGCAGCGCCTCTCCCGGGGGGACGAACACTGAAGCTTTCTTT. Translating gives CSASPGGTNTEAFF.